These T cell receptor beta chains were read from a single sample in a study of vaccination and CD4 T cells after COVID-19. What these receptors recognize is not known. MiXCR, applied by TCRdb to the PCR reads, yields one record per CDR3 protein. The sample lists 14,000 to 15,000 distinct CDR3 sequences, about 50% occurring once. The sample taken for sequencing was CD4+ T cells from blood, cultured in vitro. These receptors originate from a human donor who had recovered from COVID-19. Both conserved end residues are part of each CDR3. A D gene is named only where the DNA matches it firmly. Where a row states a size, it is once, few, many or the class of an expanded clone; other rows omit it.

15 | . | TRBJ1-2 | TRBV7-9 | few | CASSAKLGQGNGYTF | TGTGCCAGCAGTGCCAAACTGGGCCAGGGCAACGGCTACACCTTC
15 | . | TRBJ2-2 | TRBV12-3/TRBV12-4 | . | CASTWAGAHTGELFF | TGTGCCAGCACTTGGGCGGGGGCTCACACCGGGGAGCTGTTTTTT
14 | . | TRBJ2-3 | TRBV5-4 | few | CASSIWDSTDTQYF | TGTGCCAGCAGCATCTGGGACAGCACAGATACGCAGTATTTT
15 | . | TRBJ2-2 | TRBV6-1 | . | CASSDRVISTGELFF | TGTGCCAGCAGTGACAGGGTTATCTCCACCGGGGAGCTGTTTTTT
14 | TRBD1 | TRBJ1-6 | TRBV2 | . | CASRSGTGVSPLHF | TGTGCCAGCAGGAGCGGGACAGGGGTTTCACCCCTCCACTTT
13 | . | TRBJ2-2 | TRBV7-3 | . | CASSTRSAGGLFF | TGTGCCAGCAGCACCCGTTCGGCCGGGGGGCTGTTTTTT
16 | TRBD2 | TRBJ2-5 | TRBV20-1 | . | CSAKPQGLAKQETQYF | TGCAGTGCTAAACCCCAGGGACTAGCGAAACAAGAGACCCAGTACTTC
22 | TRBD2 | TRBJ2-3 | TRBV4-2 | . | CASSRTQRKLAGGHASTDTQYF | TGTGCCAGCAGCCGAACCCAACGTAAACTAGCGGGAGGGCATGCTAGCACAGATACGCAGTATTTT
16 | . | TRBJ1-5 | TRBV7-9 | . | CASSLATGLGSQPQHF | TGTGCCAGCAGCTTAGCTACGGGTCTAGGGTCTCAGCCCCAGCATTTT
21 | . | TRBJ2-5 | TRBV21-1 | . | CASSKALVSGSSPHKIETQYF | TGTGCCAGCAGCAAAGCGCTCGTCAGCGGGAGCTCTCCACATAAGATCGAGACCCAGTACTTC
16 | . | TRBJ2-7 | TRBV11-2 | few | CASSLVGGRTFLGQYF | TGTGCCAGCAGCTTAGTAGGTGGGAGGACCTTTTTGGGGCAGTACTTC
15 | . | TRBJ1-1 | TRBV6-1 | . | CASSDPRVENTEAFF | TGTGCCAGCAGTGACCCCAGGGTTGAGAACACTGAAGCTTTCTTT
15 | . | TRBJ2-2 | TRBV28 | few | CASPPTGANTGELFF | TGTGCCAGCCCCCCTACGGGCGCGAACACCGGGGAGCTGTTTTTT
13 | . | TRBJ2-7 | TRBV27 | . | CASRIRGVNEQYF | TGTGCCAGCAGGATAAGGGGGGTCAACGAGCAGTACTTC
13 | . | TRBJ1-5 | TRBV20-1 | . | CSARDGSNQPQHF | TGCAGTGCTAGGGACGGTAGCAATCAGCCCCAGCATTTT
10 | . | TRBJ1-2 | TRBV19 | . | CASYSYGYTF | TGTGCCAGCTATAGCTATGGCTACACCTTC